The rows below give T cell receptor beta chains drawn from one sample of a study of graft-versus-host responses after intestinal transplantation. Some clones are missing from TCRdb's copy, which holds only in-frame ones; the method was immunoSEQ multiplex PCR. The repertoire holds 5,000 or so clones, with over 60% as singletons. The sample here was ileum tissue, taken about 250 days after intestinal transplant. The receptor source for this set is a human patient who received an intestinal transplant, so some T cells may come from the graft donor. CDR3s include the opening cysteine and the closing phenylalanine or tryptophan. The D gene is left open where the match is weak. Expanded clones get a size class; other rows say once, few or many, or leave the size out.

size	V	J	D	CDR3	DNA
once	TRBV30	TRBJ2-1	TRBD2	CAWSGGTSYNEQFF	TGTGCCTGGAGCGGGGGGACCTCCTACAATGAGCAGTTCTTC
NA	TRBV5-1	TRBJ1-2	TRBD1	CASRLRGRKGYTF	TGCGCCAGCAGGCTAAGGGGGCGGAAGGGCTACACCTTC
large	TRBV4-1	TRBJ1-3	NA	CASSQEWAISGNTIYF	TGCGCCAGCAGCCAAGAATGGGCAATCTCTGGAAACACCATATATTTT
NA	TRBV7-9	TRBJ2-5	TRBD2	CASSLGLAGEETQYF	TGTGCCAGCAGCTTAGGCCTAGCGGGGGAAGAGACCCAGTACTTC
NA	TRBV27	TRBJ2-5	NA	CASNRGPDPVLETQYF	TGTGCCAGCAACCGAGGCCCGGATCCCGTCTTAGAGACCCAGTACTTC